The rows below give T cell receptor beta chains drawn from one sample of a study of T cells expressing NK-cell markers. TCRdb re-called the 5' RACE reads; every CDR3 protein appears as one record, without DNA. The table lists a few hundred thousand distinct CDR3 sequences. Sequencing input: blood T cells: a sorted CD56 or NKG2C T cell subset, CD4+ or CD8+ T cells, or bulk PBMC T cells (not recorded which). The receptors originated from a man between 18 and 35 years old in good health. Both conserved end residues are part of each CDR3.

>TRBV4-1|TRBJ2-3
CASSLQVGLAGRDTQYF
>TRBV29-1|TRBJ2-3
CSVQRVFTDTQYF
>TRBV7-9|TRBJ1-6
CASSLNSYNSPLHF
>TRBV7-8|TRBJ2-2
CASSLQRGAGTGELFF
>TRBV3-1|TRBJ2-1
CASSQASGVRYNEQFF
>TRBV4-2|TRBJ2-1
CASSHPLAPPSGRSNEQFF
>TRBV10-3|TRBJ2-3
CAISQARDASTDTQYF
>TRBV5-1|TRBJ2-7
CASSPHGSGNYEQYF
>TRBV11-2|TRBJ1-6
CASSLGQRNSPLHF
>TRBV5-1|TRBJ2-1
CASSRRTTSRDYNEQFF
>TRBV7-8|TRBJ1-3
CASSSLGRQRNSGNTIYF
>TRBV18|TRBJ2-5
CASSPAIETQYF
>TRBV5-5|TRBJ2-1
CASSSGLAGGPRGNEQFF